The count of the clone carrying this TCR beta chain is one. Antigen: not known. Clones were sequenced by immunoSEQ multiplex PCR, and TCRdb holds only the in-frame ones, with some missing. The repertoire holds about 100,000 clones, with roughly 80% as singletons. The CDR3 is made up of 15 amino acids. Unmatched junction bases numbered 4, after V lost 4 bases and J lost 5 bases. The germline V gene encodes CDR1 SNHLY and CDR2 FYNNEI. The data belong to a study of T cell clones after liver transplantation. Study-level background: A pre-transplant mixed lymphocyte reaction with TCRbeta sequencing defined graft-donor-reactive clones followed in post-transplant blood. Blood was drawn pre-transplant, before withdrawal, and after full or failed withdrawal.

Study-wide results and caveats: In two subjects, few donor cells limited the measurable donor-reactive repertoire. In 5 of 8 subjects, circulating graft-donor-reactive CD4 TCRbeta sequences fell significantly after transplant.

The rearrangement joins TRBV2 to TRBJ2-5; 13 bases align to TRBD2. The sample consisted of CD4+ T cells from blood, taken before liver transplant. The sequence came from a human donor who received a liver transplant. This CDR3 is CASSARTSGSETQYF. CDR3 nucleotide sequence: TGTGCCAGCAGTGCCCGGACTAGCGGGAGCGAGACCCAGTACTTC.